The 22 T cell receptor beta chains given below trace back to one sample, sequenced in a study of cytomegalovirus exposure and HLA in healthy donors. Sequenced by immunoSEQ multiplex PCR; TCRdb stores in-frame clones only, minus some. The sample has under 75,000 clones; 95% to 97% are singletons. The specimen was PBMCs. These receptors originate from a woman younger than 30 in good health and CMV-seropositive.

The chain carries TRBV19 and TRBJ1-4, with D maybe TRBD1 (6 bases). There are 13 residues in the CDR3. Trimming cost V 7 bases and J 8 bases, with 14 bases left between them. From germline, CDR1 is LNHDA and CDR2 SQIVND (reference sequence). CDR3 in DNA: TGTGCCAGTACCACCACAGGGAGCGAAAAACTGTTTTTT. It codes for CASTTTGSEKLFF.

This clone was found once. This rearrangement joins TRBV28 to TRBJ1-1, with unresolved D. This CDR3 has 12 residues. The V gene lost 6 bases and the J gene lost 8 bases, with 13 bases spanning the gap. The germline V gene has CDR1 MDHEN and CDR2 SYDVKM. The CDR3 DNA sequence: TGTGCCAGCAGGTCCCCCGGGATCGAAGCTTTCTTT. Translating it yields CASRSPGIEAFF.

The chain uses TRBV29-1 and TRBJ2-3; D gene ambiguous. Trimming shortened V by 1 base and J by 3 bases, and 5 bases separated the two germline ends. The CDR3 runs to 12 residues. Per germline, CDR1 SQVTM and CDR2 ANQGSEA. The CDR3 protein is CSVEAETDTQYF. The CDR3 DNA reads TGCAGCGTTGAAGCGGAGACAGATACGCAGTATTTT.

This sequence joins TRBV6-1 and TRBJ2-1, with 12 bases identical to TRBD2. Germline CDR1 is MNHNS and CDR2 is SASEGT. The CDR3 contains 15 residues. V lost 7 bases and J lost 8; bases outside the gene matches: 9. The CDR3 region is CASTQTSGRLHEQFF. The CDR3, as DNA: TGTGCCAGCACCCAGACTAGCGGGAGACTCCATGAGCAGTTCTTC.

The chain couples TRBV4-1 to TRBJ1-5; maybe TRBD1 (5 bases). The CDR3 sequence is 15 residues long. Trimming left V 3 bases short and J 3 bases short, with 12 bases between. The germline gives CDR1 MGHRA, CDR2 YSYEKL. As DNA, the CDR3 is TGCGCCAGCAGCCACGCCGACAGATACAATCAGCCCCAGCATTTT. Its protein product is CASSHADRYNQPQHF.

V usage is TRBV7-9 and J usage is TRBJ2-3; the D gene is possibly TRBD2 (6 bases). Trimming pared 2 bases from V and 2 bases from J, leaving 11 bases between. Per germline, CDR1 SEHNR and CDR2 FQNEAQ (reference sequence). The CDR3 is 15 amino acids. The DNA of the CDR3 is TGTGCCAGCAGCTTAACTCTAGCGCCCACAGATACGCAGTATTTT. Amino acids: CASSLTLAPTDTQYF.

DNA of the CDR3: TGCGCCAGCAGCCAAGAACAGGGGGCGATTACAGATACGCAGTATTTT. Protein sequence: CASSQEQGAITDTQYF. The chain is built from TRBV4-1 and TRBJ2-3, with TRBD1 matching over 9 bases. Germline CDR1 and CDR2: MGHRA and YSYEKL. After removal of 0 bases from V and 3 bases from J, the junction contained 4 bases not matched to a gene. The CDR3 covers 16 residues.

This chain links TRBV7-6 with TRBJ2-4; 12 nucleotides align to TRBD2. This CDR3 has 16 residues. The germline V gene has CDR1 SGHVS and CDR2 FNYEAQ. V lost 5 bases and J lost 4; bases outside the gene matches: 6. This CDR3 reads CASSPEGLAGKNIQYF. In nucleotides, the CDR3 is TGTGCCAGCAGCCCTGAGGGACTAGCGGGTAAAAACATTCAGTACTTC.

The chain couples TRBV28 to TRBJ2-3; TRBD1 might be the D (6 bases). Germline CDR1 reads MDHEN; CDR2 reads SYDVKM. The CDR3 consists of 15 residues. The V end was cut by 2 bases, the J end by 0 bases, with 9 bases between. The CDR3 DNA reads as TGTGCCAGCAGTTTAATAGGGGGAAGCACAGATACGCAGTATTTT. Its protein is CASSLIGGSTDTQYF.

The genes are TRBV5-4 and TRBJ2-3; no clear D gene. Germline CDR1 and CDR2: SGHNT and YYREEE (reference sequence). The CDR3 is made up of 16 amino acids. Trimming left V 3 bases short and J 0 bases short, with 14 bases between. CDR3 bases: TGTGCCAGCAGCTCGAACTGGAAGACTAGCACAGATACGCAGTATTTT. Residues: CASSSNWKTSTDTQYF.

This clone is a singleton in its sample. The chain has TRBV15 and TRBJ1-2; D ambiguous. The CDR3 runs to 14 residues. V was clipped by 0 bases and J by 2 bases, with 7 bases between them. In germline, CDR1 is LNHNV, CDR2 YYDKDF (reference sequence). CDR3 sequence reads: CATSRDPVNYGYTF. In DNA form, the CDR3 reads TGTGCCACCAGCAGAGATCCAGTAAACTATGGCTACACCTTC.

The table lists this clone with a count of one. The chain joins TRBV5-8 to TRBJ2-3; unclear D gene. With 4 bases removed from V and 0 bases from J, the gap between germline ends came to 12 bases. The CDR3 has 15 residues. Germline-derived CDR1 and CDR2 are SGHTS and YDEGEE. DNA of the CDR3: TGTGCCAGCAGCCCCTACCTTTCTAGCACAGATACGCAGTATTTT. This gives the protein CASSPYLSSTDTQYF.

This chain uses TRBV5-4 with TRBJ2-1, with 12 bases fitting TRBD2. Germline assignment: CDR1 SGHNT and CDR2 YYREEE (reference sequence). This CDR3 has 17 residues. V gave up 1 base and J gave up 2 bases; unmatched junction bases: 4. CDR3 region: CASSLYASGRAYNEQFF. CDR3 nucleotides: TGTGCCAGCAGCTTGTATGCTAGCGGGAGGGCCTACAATGAGCAGTTCTTC.

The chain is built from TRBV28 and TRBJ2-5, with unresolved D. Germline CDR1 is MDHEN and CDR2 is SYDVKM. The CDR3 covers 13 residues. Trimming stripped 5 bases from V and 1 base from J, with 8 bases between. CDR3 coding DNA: TGTGCCAGCAGTAAGCCACCCCAAGAGACCCAGTACTTC. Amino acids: CASSKPPQETQYF.

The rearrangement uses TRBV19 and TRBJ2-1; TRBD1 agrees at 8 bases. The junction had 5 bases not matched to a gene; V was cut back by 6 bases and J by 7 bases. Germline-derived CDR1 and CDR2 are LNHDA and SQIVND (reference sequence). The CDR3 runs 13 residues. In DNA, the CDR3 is TGTGCCAGTAGATCACAGGGGGGAAATGAGCAGTTCTTC. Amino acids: CASRSQGGNEQFF. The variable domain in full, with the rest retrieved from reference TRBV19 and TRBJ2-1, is DGGITQSPKYLFRKEGQNVTLSCEQNLNHDAMYWYRQDPGQGLRLIYYSQIVNDFQKGDIAEGYSVSREKKESFPLTVTSAQKNPTAFYLCASRSQGGNEQFFGPGTRLTVL.

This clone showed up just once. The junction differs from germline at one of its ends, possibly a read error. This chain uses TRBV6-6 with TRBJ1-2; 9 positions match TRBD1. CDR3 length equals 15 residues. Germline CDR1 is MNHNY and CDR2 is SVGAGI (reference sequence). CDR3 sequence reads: CASSNSRDRVYGYTF. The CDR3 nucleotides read TGTGCCAGCAGTAACTCCCGGGACAGGGTCTATGGCTACACCTTC.

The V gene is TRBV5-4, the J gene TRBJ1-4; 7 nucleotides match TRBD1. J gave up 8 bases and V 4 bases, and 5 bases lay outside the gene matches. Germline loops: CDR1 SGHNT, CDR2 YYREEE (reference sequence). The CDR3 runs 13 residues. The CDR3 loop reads CASSDRVEEKLFF. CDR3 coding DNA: TGTGCCAGCAGCGACAGGGTGGAGGAAAAACTGTTTTTT.

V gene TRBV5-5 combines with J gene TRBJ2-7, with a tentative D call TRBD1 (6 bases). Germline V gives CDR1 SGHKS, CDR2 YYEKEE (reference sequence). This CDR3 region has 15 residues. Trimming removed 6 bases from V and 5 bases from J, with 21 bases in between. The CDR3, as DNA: TGTGCCAGCAACTTCAGGGGCAGAGGGGGTGACGAGCAGTACTTC. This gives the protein CASNFRGRGGDEQYF.

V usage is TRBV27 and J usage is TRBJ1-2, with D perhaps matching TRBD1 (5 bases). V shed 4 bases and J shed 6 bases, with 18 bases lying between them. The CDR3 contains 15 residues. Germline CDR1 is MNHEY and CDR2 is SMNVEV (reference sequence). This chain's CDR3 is CASSSNQPTGDGYTF. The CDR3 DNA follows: TGTGCCAGCAGTTCGAACCAGCCTACAGGAGATGGCTACACCTTC.

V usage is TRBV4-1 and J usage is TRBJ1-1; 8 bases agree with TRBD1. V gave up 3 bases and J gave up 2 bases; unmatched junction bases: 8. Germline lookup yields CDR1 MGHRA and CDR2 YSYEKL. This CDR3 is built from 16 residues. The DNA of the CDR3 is TGCGCCAGCAGCCACACCCGGGACAGGACAAACACTGAAGCTTTCTTT. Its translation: CASSHTRDRTNTEAFF.

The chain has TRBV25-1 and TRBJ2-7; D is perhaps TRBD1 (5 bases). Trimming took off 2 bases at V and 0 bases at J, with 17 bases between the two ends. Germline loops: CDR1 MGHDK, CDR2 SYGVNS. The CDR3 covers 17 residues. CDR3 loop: CASSEISSQESSYEQYF. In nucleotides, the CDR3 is TGTGCCAGCAGTGAAATTTCGTCACAGGAGAGCTCCTACGAGCAGTACTTC.

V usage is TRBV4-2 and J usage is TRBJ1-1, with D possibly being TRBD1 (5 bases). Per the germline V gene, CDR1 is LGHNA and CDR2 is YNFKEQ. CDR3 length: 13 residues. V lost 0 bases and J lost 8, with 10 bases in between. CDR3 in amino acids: CASSQERGREAFF. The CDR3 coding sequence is TGTGCCAGCAGCCAAGAAAGGGGCAGGGAAGCTTTCTTT.